This record looks at one T cell receptor (beta chain) sequence and its context. This sample is part of a study of blood T cell repertoires in COVID-19. Study-level information: The study drew acute and convalescent COVID-19 samples from the United States, Italy and Spain. The analysed material was cDNA or gDNA that came from T cells, B-cell-depleted T cells, or PBMCs.

The CDR3 consists of 16 residues. Trimming shortened V by 3 bases and J by 2 bases, and 15 bases separated the two germline ends. CDR1 and CDR2 (germline): SGHRS, YFSETQ. In the study's own analysis: Reference gene primer amplification gave nucleated cell count estimates. Repertoires were generated with immunoSEQ multiplex PCR, while TCRdb's copy carries only in-frame clones and drops some. The V and J calls and clone size come from that table; D and trimming were worked out from the DNA. Of tens of thousands of clones in the sample, roughly 80% are singletons; the top ten hold 25% to 30%. The rearrangement joins TRBV5-1 to TRBJ2-1; possibly TRBD2 for D (6 bases). What was sequenced was peripheral blood. The source is a man between 65 and 80 years old with acute or convalescent COVID-19. CDR3 bases: TGCGCCAGCAGCTCCCTAGCGAACTGGGCCTACAATGAGCAGTTCTTC. It translates to CASSSLANWAYNEQFF.